This T cell receptor beta chain was captured in a study of OX40 agonist ivuxolimab in advanced cancers. The overall study: Patients received the agonistic anti-OX40 (CD134) antibody ivuxolimab. Patients were treated with intravenous ivuxolimab, dosed at 0.01 to 10 mg/kg and infused every 2 weeks.

TCRdb keeps only in-frame clones here, not all; method: immunoSEQ multiplex PCR. The sample has approximately 75,000 clones, 90% seen once. Regarding the study as a whole: A proportion of nonresponders additionally exhibited low normalized T-cell clonal expansion.

Germline CDR1 MDHEN, CDR2 SYDVKM. The CDR3 totals 13 residues. Unmatched junction bases numbered 5, after V lost 6 bases and J lost 7 bases. Points on this clone: Its specificity is unknown.

This clonotype was obtained from an adult with an advanced solid tumor such as melanoma, head and neck, liver or kidney cancer. The chain is built from TRBV28 and TRBJ1-5; 8 bases line up with TRBD1. The specimen was CD4+ or CD8+ T cells sorted from blood, collected in a trial of the OX40 agonist ivuxolimab. As DNA, the CDR3 is TGTGCCAGCAGCCAGGGGGCGCGACAGCCCCAGCATTTT. Translating it yields CASSQGARQPQHF. Variable domain in full (rest from reference TRBV28 and TRBJ1-5): DVKVTQSSRYLVKRTGEKVFLECVQDMDHENMFWYRQDPGLGLRLIYFSYDVKMKEKGDIPEGYSVSREKKERFSLILESASTNQTSMYLCASSQGARQPQHFGDGTRLSIL.